The 11 T cell receptor beta chains given below trace back to one sample, sequenced in a study of cytomegalovirus exposure and HLA in healthy donors. PCR used 60 Vbeta primers and 13 Jbeta primers. Method: immunoSEQ multiplex PCR; TCRdb's copy keeps in-frame clones and lacks some. The sample consists of roughly 200,000 clones, over 80% of them appearing once. The sample consisted of PBMCs. The receptors derive from a man in his fifties in good health and CMV-seronegative.

This clone has more than one count but fewer than ten. The chain uses TRBV5-1 and TRBJ1-6; D perhaps matches TRBD1 (5 bases). The CDR3 has 15 amino acids. V lost 1 base to trimming and J lost 7 bases, with 12 bases between them. From germline, CDR1 is SGHRS and CDR2 YFSETQ. CDR3 sequence reads: CASSLYVGLNSPLHF. The CDR3, as DNA: TGCGCCAGCAGCTTGTACGTGGGGCTGAATTCACCCCTCCACTTT.

The chain combines TRBV2 with TRBJ2-2; D is perhaps TRBD2 (5 bases). Per the germline V gene, CDR1 is SNHLY and CDR2 is FYNNEI. This CDR3 comprises 14 residues. Trimming took off 4 bases at V and 5 bases at J, with 11 bases between the two ends. The CDR3 region has the DNA TGTGCCAGCAGTGTACGAAGGGAGACCGGGGAGCTGTTTTTT. It codes for CASSVRRETGELFF.

This chain links TRBV7-2 with TRBJ2-7; TRBD1 matches 7 bases. The trim removed 6 bases at V and 6 bases at J, leaving 8 bases unmatched. Germline values: CDR1 SGHTA, CDR2 FQGNSA. The length of the CDR3 is 13 residues. CDR3: CASRDTGVSEQYF. CDR3 in DNA: TGTGCCAGCAGGGATACAGGGGTGAGCGAGCAGTACTTC.

The chain joins TRBV19 to TRBJ2-7, with D possibly being TRBD1 (5 bases). Per the germline V gene, CDR1 is LNHDA and CDR2 is SQIVND (reference sequence). CDR3 length: 13 residues. V dropped 6 bases and J dropped 4 bases, with 13 bases sitting between them. The CDR3 spells CASSPRVEYEQYF. As DNA, the CDR3 is TGTGCCAGTAGCCCCAGGGTAGAATACGAGCAGTACTTC.

This clone was seen a handful of times. CDR3 in DNA: TGTGCCAGCAGTTTAGCTCAGGGTGAAGCTTTCTTT. The encoded protein is CASSLAQGEAFF. V and J are TRBV28 and TRBJ1-1, with D possibly being TRBD1 (5 bases). V shed 2 bases and J shed 7 bases, with 8 bases lying between them. This CDR3 has 12 residues. From germline, CDR1 is MDHEN and CDR2 SYDVKM.

This clone is a singleton in its sample. The chain combines TRBV19 with TRBJ1-2, with 9 bases identical to TRBD1. The junction had 11 bases not matched to a gene; V was cut back by 6 bases and J by 6 bases. Germline values: CDR1 LNHDA, CDR2 SQIVND (reference sequence). The CDR3 totals 15 residues. The CDR3 DNA is TGTGCCAGTAGGTTTTCCGGGACAGGGTTTGATGGCTACACCTTC. As protein: CASRFSGTGFDGYTF.

V usage is TRBV28 and J usage is TRBJ2-5; D is unclear. This CDR3 is 15 amino acids long. V was trimmed by 4 bases and J by 4 bases, leaving 16 bases between them. Germline V gene sequence: CDR1 MDHEN, CDR2 SYDVKM. The CDR3 DNA is TGTGCCAGCAGTTCTTACCCCCGGGTGCGAGAGACCCAGTACTTC. This codes for CASSSYPRVRETQYF.

CDR3 in DNA: TGTGCCAGCAGGTCACAGGGGACAACTAACTATGGCTACACCTTC. Its translation is CASRSQGTTNYGYTF. The chain is built from TRBV28 and TRBJ1-2; TRBD1 matches at 7 bases. V lost 6 bases and J lost 0; bases outside the gene matches: 7. This CDR3 has 15 residues. The V gene's germline CDR1 is MDHEN and CDR2 SYDVKM.

The gene calls are TRBV7-2 and TRBJ1-5; D is undetermined. Trimming took off 5 bases at V and 0 bases at J, with 5 bases between the two ends. CDR3 size: 13 residues. The germline V gene encodes CDR1 SGHTA and CDR2 FQGNSA. Here the CDR3 DNA reads TGTGCCAGCAGCGACTATAGCAATCAGCCCCAGCATTTT. Protein sequence: CASSDYSNQPQHF.

The chain couples TRBV9 to TRBJ2-3, with 7 positions matching TRBD2. Germline V lookup: CDR1 SGDLS, CDR2 YYNGEE. The CDR3 runs 14 residues. V gave up 2 bases and J gave up 4 bases; unmatched junction bases: 4. This chain's CDR3 is CASSVSGTSDTQYF. CDR3 coding DNA: TGTGCCAGCAGCGTGAGCGGGACCTCAGATACGCAGTATTTT.

The V gene is TRBV6-6, the J gene TRBJ1-4, with TRBD1 identical over 10 bases. V was clipped by 6 bases and J by 1 base; unmatched bases: 2. CDR3 length equals 15 residues. Germline loops: CDR1 MNHNY, CDR2 SVGAGI (reference sequence). In DNA form, the CDR3 reads TGTGCCAGCAGGGACAGGGGGAAAACTAATGAAAAACTGTTTTTT. Translation: CASRDRGKTNEKLFF.